This TCR beta chain was sequenced for a study of blood T cell repertoires in COVID-19. Study summary: From the United States, Italy and Spain came samples of acute and convalescent COVID-19. T cells, B-cell-depleted T cells, or PBMCs supplied cDNA or gDNA.

As processed by the authors: How many nucleated cells were present was estimated from reference gene primer amplification. Libraries were prepared by immunoSEQ multiplex PCR; TCRdb keeps only in-frame clonotypes and omits some of them. That table supplies the V and J calls and clone size; D and trimming were determined from the DNA. This table has 150,000 to 200,000 clones, 70% to 90% appearing once. The length of the CDR3 is 15 residues. V was cut by 4 bases and J by 3 bases, with 16 bases left in between. Germline CDR1 and CDR2: SGHNT and YYREEE (reference sequence). The chain recombines TRBV5-4 with TRBJ1-2; a possible D gene is TRBD1 (6 bases). This sequence was found in a man in his forties or fifties with active or convalescent COVID-19. The sample comprised peripheral blood. The CDR3 DNA sequence: TGTGCCAGCAGCCTGATCAGGGGCCGCGACTATGGCTACACCTTC. It encodes CASSLIRGRDYGYTF.